This T cell receptor (beta chain) was observed in a study of blood T cell repertoires in COVID-19 (dated by TCRdb to the early 2020s). A note on the overall study: Samples covering the acute and convalescent phases of COVID-19 were provided by collaborators in the United States, Italy and Spain. The material from the prospective study consisted of cDNA or gDNA derived from T cells, B-cell-depleted T cells, or PBMCs. Subjects who had been exposed to COVID-19, were actively infected with it, or had recovered from it provided the deeply sampled blood TCRbeta repertoires that made up the dataset. A freely available public database, intended as a resource for researchers studying the immune response to SARS-CoV-2, is where the repertoires were released. Samples came from the ongoing ImmuneRACE study (first 160 participants) plus 1,254 subjects from 6 global collaborators. A de-identified subject ID, COVID-19 status, age in years and sex were almost always included in the sample metadata. HLA class I and class II types, where available, came from metadata supplied by the sample provider rather than from assay-based typing. Broader findings and caveats from the paper: Clinical and demographic metadata were provided uncurated, with the amount varying by source and participant.

TCRbeta CDR3 regions were amplified from genomic DNA by means of the immunoSEQ Assay, a bias-controlled multiplex PCR. Per the original workflow: The number of nucleated cells in each sample was estimated by amplification of reference gene primers within the assay. Sequence reads were collapsed and filtered to measure the absolute abundance of every unique TCRbeta CDR3 rearrangement. Productive Simpson clonality was computed per sample as the square root of Simpson's diversity index over productive rearrangements. TCRdb holds this immuneACCESS table with in-frame rearrangements only. Some clones are missing; in checked studies, unresolved V genes explain under half, and the rest has no known cause. The DNA was the basis for D and trimming; V, J and clone size are from that table. The sample data list approximately 120,000 clones, and about 93% of these were observed just once. The leading ten clones occupy 2.1% of the sample.

At one collaborating source in Seattle, patients were enrolled during active infection and were followed longitudinally through the course of disease. Each collaborating institution followed its own protocols to collect whole blood in K2EDTA tubes. For TCRbeta analysis, collaborators shipped samples as frozen whole blood, isolated PBMCs, or DNA extracted from either of those sample types. The cysteine opens and the phenylalanine closes a CDR3 of 15 amino acids. Here the CDR3 DNA is all that survives: 45 bases in frame from base 1. The CDR1 and CDR2 encoded by the germline V gene (reference sequence) are LNHNV and YYDKDF. V and J are truncated by 0 bases and 4 bases respectively, leaving an intervening sequence of 11 bases. To note about this clone: The antigen it binds to is not known. There are no base qualities to consult, and no much larger clone falls within one base.

The clonotype comes from a man in his fifties with COVID-19, enrolled during active disease. This chain is built from TRBV15 and TRBJ2-3; the D gene is unclear. The sample taken for sequencing was peripheral blood. The DNA is TGTGCCACCAGCAGAGACCCCGCCGAGGCAGATACGCAGTATTTT. Its coded protein is CATSRDPAEADTQYF.